The rows below give T cell receptor beta chains drawn from one sample of a study of somatic mutations in cytotoxic T cells in rheumatoid arthritis. TCRdb keeps only in-frame clones here, not all; method: immunoSEQ multiplex PCR. The profile shows about 7,000 clones, roughly 71% of them singletons. Source material: CD8+ T cells sorted from blood. The receptors shown here come from an adult with rheumatoid arthritis. The CDR3 runs from the conserved cysteine through the conserved F or W. Each record gives: CDR3 length, D gene, J gene, V gene, clone size, CDR3 DNA, CDR3 protein. The D gene is left open where the match is weak. Not all rows give a size; the values are once, few, many and, for expanded clones, a class.

16 - TRBJ2-6 TRBV19 - TGTGCCAGTAGTATAGTTGTGGGGTCTGGGGCCAACGTCCTGACTTTC CASSIVVGSGANVLTF
14 TRBD1 TRBJ1-1 TRBV4-1 few TGCGCCAGCAGGGCAGGGGGCCCGAACACTGAAGCTTTCTTT CASRAGGPNTEAFF
16 - TRBJ2-7 TRBV4-3 - TGCACCAGCAGCCAAGCCCCGGGCAGGGCCGCGGACGAGCAGTACTTC CTSSQAPGRAADEQYF
16 TRBD1 TRBJ2-7 TRBV2 - TGTGCCAGCAAGGGTGTCGCCGACAGGGATCTGGACGAGCAGTACTTC CASKGVADRDLDEQYF
15 - TRBJ1-1 TRBV7-2 - TGTGCCAGCAGCTTAGAGGTGGGCCGGGGCACTGAAGCTTTCTTT CASSLEVGRGTEAFF
12 - TRBJ1-1 TRBV2 - TGTGCCGGGGGTAGCTTGGCCACTGAAGCTTTCTTT CAGGSLATEAFF
14 TRBD2 TRBJ2-3 TRBV9 - TGTGCCAGCAGCGTAGGACTAGCGGGGGATACGCAGTATTTT CASSVGLAGDTQYF
16 - TRBJ1-4 TRBV6-1 - TGTGCCAGCAGTGAAGCGTTGTTTCGGAGAAATGAAAAACTGTTTTTT CASSEALFRRNEKLFF
15 - TRBJ2-3 TRBV2 - TGTGCCAGCAGTGACAAGGACGGAGGCACAGATACGCAGTATTTT CASSDKDGGTDTQYF
16 TRBD2 TRBJ2-7 TRBV27 - TGTGCCAGCAGTCCCCTCGGGAGCGGGGGGATGTACGAGCAGTACTTC CASSPLGSGGMYEQYF
14 - TRBJ1-3 TRBV5-1 few TGCGCCAGCAGCTTGGACAGGGCCGGAAACACCATATATTTT CASSLDRAGNTIYF
11 - TRBJ2-7 TRBV29-1 - TGCAGCGTTGGAGGCGGCTACGAGCAGTACTTC CSVGGGYEQYF
15 - TRBJ2-4 TRBV11-2 - TGTGCCAGCAGCTTAGATGGGGGTTACGGAAACATTCAGTACTTC CASSLDGGYGNIQYF
17 TRBD1 TRBJ1-4 TRBV28 - TGTGCCAGCAGTTTACTATTTCCCGGGACAGGGGCCGAAAAACTGTTTTTT CASSLLFPGTGAEKLFF
15 TRBD1 TRBJ2-2 TRBV11-2 - TGTGCCAGCAGCTCGACAGGGTCGAACACCGGGGAGCTGTTTTTT CASSSTGSNTGELFF